This T cell receptor beta chain was recorded in a study of blood T cell repertoires in COVID-19. Study context: The United States, Italy and Spain were the sources of the acute and convalescent COVID-19 samples.

As originally analysed: Cell counts per sample came from amplifying reference gene primers. Produced via immunoSEQ multiplex PCR; TCRdb's table is partial and in-frame only. The DNA gave D and trimming, while V, J and clone size come from that table. The sample lists more than 400,000 clones, 80% to 90% occurring once. CDR3 length: 16 amino acids. Losses at the gene ends were 3 bases for V and 8 bases for J; bases not matched to a gene: 10. CDR1 KGHSH and CDR2 LQKENI come from the germline V gene. Sequences were obtained from peripheral blood. The chain employs TRBV18 and TRBJ2-1; 10 nucleotides line up with TRBD2. The origin of this receptor is a human donor in a cohort sampled during active COVID-19. CDR3 residues: CASSPGRLAGVHEQFF. Written as DNA, the CDR3 is TGTGCCAGCTCACCGGGACGGCTAGCGGGAGTACATGAGCAGTTCTTC.